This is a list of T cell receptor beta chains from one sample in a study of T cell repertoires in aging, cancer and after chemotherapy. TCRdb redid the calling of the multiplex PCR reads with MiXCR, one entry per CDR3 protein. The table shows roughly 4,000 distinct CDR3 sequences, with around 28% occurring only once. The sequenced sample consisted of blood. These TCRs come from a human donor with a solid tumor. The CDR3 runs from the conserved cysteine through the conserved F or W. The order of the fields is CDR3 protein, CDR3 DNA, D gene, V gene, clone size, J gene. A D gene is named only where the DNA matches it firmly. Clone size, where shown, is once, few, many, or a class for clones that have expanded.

CDR3 protein: CASKTGGIHEQYF
CDR3 DNA: TGTGCCAGCAAGACAGGGGGCATCCACGAGCAGTACTTC
D gene: TRBD1
V gene: TRBV6-5
clone size: medium-sized
J gene: TRBJ2-7

CDR3 protein: CSVERGGGETQYF
CDR3 DNA: TGCAGCGTTGAAAGAGGGGGCGGGGAGACCCAGTACTTC
D gene: TRBD1
V gene: TRBV29-1
clone size: large
J gene: TRBJ2-5

CDR3 protein: CASSQDDDRSTEAFF
CDR3 DNA: TGTGCCAGCAGCCAAGATGATGACAGAAGCACTGAAGCTTTCTTT
D gene: -
V gene: TRBV4-3
clone size: -
J gene: TRBJ1-1

CDR3 protein: CAVPSRAPNYGYTF
CDR3 DNA: TGTGCCGTGCCCTCCCGAGCCCCTAACTATGGCTACACCTTC
D gene: -
V gene: TRBV6-1
clone size: few
J gene: TRBJ1-2

CDR3 protein: CASGEGLNQPQHF
CDR3 DNA: TGTGCCAGCGGGGAGGGACTCAATCAGCCCCAGCATTTT
D gene: -
V gene: TRBV10-3
clone size: few
J gene: TRBJ1-5

CDR3 protein: CASASGTGGYGYTF
CDR3 DNA: TGCGCCAGTGCGTCCGGGACAGGGGGATATGGCTACACCTTC
D gene: TRBD1
V gene: TRBV5-1
clone size: few
J gene: TRBJ1-2

CDR3 protein: CASSTRTGVRGRELFF
CDR3 DNA: TGTGCCAGCAGTACGCGGACAGGGGTTCGTGGGCGGGAGCTGTTTTTT
D gene: TRBD1
V gene: TRBV27
clone size: once
J gene: TRBJ2-2

CDR3 protein: CASSPPVGSETQYF
CDR3 DNA: TGTGCCAGCAGTCCGCCTGTCGGGAGCGAGACCCAGTACTTC
D gene: -
V gene: TRBV12-3/TRBV12-4
clone size: few
J gene: TRBJ2-5

CDR3 protein: CSANGQGNIQYF
CDR3 DNA: TGCAGTGCAAACGGGCAGGGAAACATTCAGTACTTC
D gene: -
V gene: TRBV20-1
clone size: -
J gene: TRBJ2-4

CDR3 protein: CASRRGDRSGGYTF
CDR3 DNA: TGTGCCAGCAGACGAGGGGACAGGTCGGGTGGCTACACCTTC
D gene: TRBD1
V gene: TRBV28
clone size: -
J gene: TRBJ1-2

CDR3 protein: CASSVAGDYEQYF
CDR3 DNA: TGTGCCAGCAGCGTAGCCGGGGACTACGAGCAGTACTTC
D gene: -
V gene: TRBV7-9
clone size: few
J gene: TRBJ2-7

CDR3 protein: CASSLALGEAQYF
CDR3 DNA: TGTGCCAGCAGCTTGGCTTTGGGAGAGGCCCAGTACTTC
D gene: -
V gene: TRBV7-6
clone size: -
J gene: TRBJ2-5

CDR3 protein: CASSPGGDTDTQYF
CDR3 DNA: TGTGCCAGCAGCCCCGGGGGGGACACAGATACGCAGTATTTT
D gene: TRBD2
V gene: TRBV4-2
clone size: few
J gene: TRBJ2-3

CDR3 protein: CASSGGQGTYQETQYF
CDR3 DNA: TGCGCCAGCAGCGGGGGACAGGGCACTTACCAAGAGACCCAGTACTTC
D gene: -
V gene: TRBV5-6
clone size: -
J gene: TRBJ2-5

CDR3 protein: CASSPRAGTFAGELFF
CDR3 DNA: TGTGCCAGCAGCCCCCGGGCAGGGACTTTCGCCGGGGAGCTGTTTTTT
D gene: -
V gene: TRBV6-2/TRBV6-3
clone size: -
J gene: TRBJ2-2

CDR3 protein: CASSQTGMGAYGYTF
CDR3 DNA: TGTGCCAGCAGTCAGACAGGGATGGGGGCCTATGGCTACACCTTC
D gene: TRBD1
V gene: TRBV12-3/TRBV12-4
clone size: -
J gene: TRBJ1-2

CDR3 protein: CASAQRKFTEAFF
CDR3 DNA: TGTGCCAGCGCCCAGAGGAAGTTCACTGAAGCTTTCTTT
D gene: -
V gene: TRBV13
clone size: -
J gene: TRBJ1-1

CDR3 protein: CASSAYVEAFF
CDR3 DNA: TGTGCCAGCAGCGCATATGTTGAAGCTTTCTTT
D gene: -
V gene: TRBV7-2
clone size: few
J gene: TRBJ1-1

CDR3 protein: CSAAQGADEKLFF
CDR3 DNA: TGCAGTGCGGCCCAGGGGGCGGATGAAAAACTGTTTTTT
D gene: TRBD1
V gene: TRBV20-1
clone size: -
J gene: TRBJ1-4

CDR3 protein: CSAWQVRGGGELFF
CDR3 DNA: TGCAGTGCTTGGCAGGTCCGAGGGGGCGGGGAGCTGTTTTTT
D gene: -
V gene: TRBV20-1
clone size: -
J gene: TRBJ2-2

CDR3 protein: CASGTGDSMKDTQYF
CDR3 DNA: TGTGCCAGTGGAACAGGCGACAGTATGAAAGATACGCAGTATTTT
D gene: -
V gene: TRBV19
clone size: medium-sized
J gene: TRBJ2-3

CDR3 protein: CASSDPTHYYLAVSTDTQYF
CDR3 DNA: TGTGCCAGCAGCGACCCCACACATTATTACTTAGCGGTTAGCACAGATACGCAGTATTTT
D gene: -
V gene: TRBV6-4
clone size: few
J gene: TRBJ2-3

CDR3 protein: CASSEPRNTGELFF
CDR3 DNA: TGTGCCAGCAGTGAACCCCGTAACACCGGGGAGCTGTTTTTT
D gene: -
V gene: TRBV25-1
clone size: -
J gene: TRBJ2-2

CDR3 protein: CASTTSGIQYF
CDR3 DNA: TGTGCCAGCACAACTAGCGGTATCCAGTACTTC
D gene: TRBD2
V gene: TRBV6-2/TRBV6-3
clone size: medium-sized
J gene: TRBJ2-5

CDR3 protein: CASSYHTPNEAFF
CDR3 DNA: TGTGCCAGCAGTTACCATACTCCTAATGAAGCTTTCTTT
D gene: -
V gene: TRBV6-2/TRBV6-3
clone size: -
J gene: TRBJ1-1

CDR3 protein: CAISDSNQPQHF
CDR3 DNA: TGTGCCATCAGTGATAGCAATCAGCCCCAGCATTTT
D gene: -
V gene: TRBV10-3
clone size: few
J gene: TRBJ1-5

CDR3 protein: CASSWGGRWDRVDPNTEAFF
CDR3 DNA: TGTGCCAGCAGCTGGGGTGGTCGTTGGGACAGGGTCGATCCGAACACTGAAGCTTTCTTT
D gene: TRBD1
V gene: TRBV5-4
clone size: -
J gene: TRBJ1-1

CDR3 protein: CASSNRANNEKLFF
CDR3 DNA: TGTGCCAGTAGTAACCGGGCCAATAATGAAAAACTGTTTTTT
D gene: -
V gene: TRBV19
clone size: few
J gene: TRBJ1-4

CDR3 protein: CSVDQQTNEQFF
CDR3 DNA: TGCAGCGTTGACCAACAGACGAATGAGCAGTTCTTC
D gene: -
V gene: TRBV29-1
clone size: large
J gene: TRBJ2-1

CDR3 protein: CASLRPEKETQYF
CDR3 DNA: TGTGCCAGCCTCCGGCCAGAAAAAGAGACCCAGTACTTC
D gene: -
V gene: TRBV6-6
clone size: medium-sized
J gene: TRBJ2-5

CDR3 protein: CASSPDVQTQYF
CDR3 DNA: TGTGCCAGCAGCCCAGACGTGCAGACCCAGTACTTC
D gene: -
V gene: TRBV7-2
clone size: -
J gene: TRBJ2-5

CDR3 protein: CATSDSGLGGETQYF
CDR3 DNA: TGTGCCACCAGTGACTCAGGACTGGGAGGAGAGACCCAGTACTTC
D gene: -
V gene: TRBV24-1
clone size: few
J gene: TRBJ2-5

CDR3 protein: CASNVAGEAGELFF
CDR3 DNA: TGTGCCAGCAATGTAGCGGGGGAGGCCGGGGAGCTGTTTTTT
D gene: TRBD2
V gene: TRBV12-3/TRBV12-4
clone size: -
J gene: TRBJ2-2

CDR3 protein: CASSIPLSGGAEQFF
CDR3 DNA: TGTGCCAGTAGTATTCCCCTAAGCGGGGGGGCTGAGCAGTTCTTC
D gene: TRBD2
V gene: TRBV19
clone size: medium-sized
J gene: TRBJ2-1

CDR3 protein: CASSPGLGEKTQYF
CDR3 DNA: TGTGCCAGCAGCCCAGGACTAGGTGAAAAGACCCAGTACTTC
D gene: TRBD2
V gene: TRBV5-4
clone size: few
J gene: TRBJ2-5

CDR3 protein: CASSLQGAVETQYF
CDR3 DNA: TGTGCCAGCAGCTTGCAAGGGGCGGTGGAGACCCAGTACTTC
D gene: -
V gene: TRBV5-4
clone size: few
J gene: TRBJ2-5

CDR3 protein: CASSGQGRDTEAFF
CDR3 DNA: TGTGCCAGCAGCGGTCAGGGGAGGGACACTGAAGCTTTCTTT
D gene: -
V gene: TRBV5-6
clone size: -
J gene: TRBJ1-1

CDR3 protein: CASTGLAGGYKQYF
CDR3 DNA: TGTGCCAGCACCGGACTAGCGGGGGGTTACAAGCAGTACTTC
D gene: TRBD2
V gene: TRBV27
clone size: -
J gene: TRBJ2-7

CDR3 protein: CASGPYRDDEQYF
CDR3 DNA: TGTGCTAGTGGTCCTTACAGGGACGACGAGCAGTACTTC
D gene: -
V gene: TRBV12-3/TRBV12-4
clone size: few
J gene: TRBJ2-7

CDR3 protein: CASSLGLDTDTQYF
CDR3 DNA: TGTGCCAGCAGCTTGGGACTAGATACAGATACGCAGTATTTT
D gene: TRBD2
V gene: TRBV7-9
clone size: few
J gene: TRBJ2-3

CDR3 protein: CASSLVGQVTEKLFF
CDR3 DNA: TGTGCCAGCAGCTTGGTCGGGCAGGTAACAGAAAAACTGTTTTTT
D gene: -
V gene: TRBV19
clone size: -
J gene: TRBJ1-4

CDR3 protein: CASRHQLQGTGETQYF
CDR3 DNA: TGTGCCAGCAGGCACCAACTCCAGGGAACGGGAGAGACCCAGTACTTC
D gene: -
V gene: TRBV12-3/TRBV12-4
clone size: -
J gene: TRBJ2-5

CDR3 protein: CASSKNFRELNYGYTF
CDR3 DNA: TGTGCCAGCAGCAAAAACTTCCGGGAGTTAAACTATGGCTACACCTTC
D gene: -
V gene: TRBV7-2
clone size: few
J gene: TRBJ1-2

CDR3 protein: CASGSRRGRRNTIYF
CDR3 DNA: TGTGCTAGTGGTTCAAGAAGGGGGAGGAGAAACACCATATATTTT
D gene: -
V gene: TRBV12-3/TRBV12-4
clone size: -
J gene: TRBJ1-3

CDR3 protein: CALSYSQGLGSPLHF
CDR3 DNA: TGTGCCTTGAGCTACTCGCAGGGTCTGGGATCACCCCTCCACTTT
D gene: -
V gene: TRBV6-5
clone size: medium-sized
J gene: TRBJ1-6

CDR3 protein: CAVGRTAYGYTF
CDR3 DNA: TGTGCTGTGGGCAGGACTGCCTATGGCTACACCTTC
D gene: -
V gene: TRBV6-2/TRBV6-3
clone size: medium-sized
J gene: TRBJ1-2

CDR3 protein: CAISDLDRAIGTGELFF
CDR3 DNA: TGTGCCATCAGTGATCTCGACAGGGCAATCGGCACCGGGGAGCTGTTTTTT
D gene: TRBD1
V gene: TRBV10-3
clone size: -
J gene: TRBJ2-2

CDR3 protein: CSARDDRGIETQYF
CDR3 DNA: TGCAGTGCTAGGGACGACAGGGGAATAGAGACCCAGTACTTC
D gene: TRBD1
V gene: TRBV20-1
clone size: few
J gene: TRBJ2-5

CDR3 protein: CSRSSGGREQFF
CDR3 DNA: TGCAGCCGCTCCAGCGGGGGGAGGGAGCAGTTCTTC
D gene: TRBD2
V gene: TRBV29-1
clone size: large
J gene: TRBJ2-1

CDR3 protein: CASSEQGRHYEQYF
CDR3 DNA: TGTGCCAGCAGTGAACAGGGACGGCACTACGAGCAGTACTTC
D gene: -
V gene: TRBV6-1
clone size: medium-sized
J gene: TRBJ2-7

CDR3 protein: CASSPPGTGVGEQYF
CDR3 DNA: TGTGCCAGTAGTCCTCCCGGGACAGGGGTTGGCGAGCAGTACTTC
D gene: TRBD1
V gene: TRBV19
clone size: medium-sized
J gene: TRBJ2-7

CDR3 protein: CASSQDRNQGKLFF
CDR3 DNA: TGCGCCAGCAGCCAAGATCGGAATCAGGGTAAACTGTTTTTT
D gene: -
V gene: TRBV4-3
clone size: -
J gene: TRBJ1-4

CDR3 protein: CASSPSYANTGELFF
CDR3 DNA: TGTGCCAGCTCACCATCCTACGCGAACACCGGGGAGCTGTTTTTT
D gene: -
V gene: TRBV18
clone size: few
J gene: TRBJ2-2

CDR3 protein: CASSQGTQAGGDLDTQYF
CDR3 DNA: TGTGCCAGCAGCCAGGGGACTCAAGCGGGGGGGGATCTAGATACGCAGTATTTT
D gene: TRBD2
V gene: TRBV4-2
clone size: few
J gene: TRBJ2-3

CDR3 protein: CAIRGTSEGETQYF
CDR3 DNA: TGTGCCATCAGGGGGACTAGCGAGGGAGAGACCCAGTACTTC
D gene: TRBD2
V gene: TRBV10-3
clone size: -
J gene: TRBJ2-5